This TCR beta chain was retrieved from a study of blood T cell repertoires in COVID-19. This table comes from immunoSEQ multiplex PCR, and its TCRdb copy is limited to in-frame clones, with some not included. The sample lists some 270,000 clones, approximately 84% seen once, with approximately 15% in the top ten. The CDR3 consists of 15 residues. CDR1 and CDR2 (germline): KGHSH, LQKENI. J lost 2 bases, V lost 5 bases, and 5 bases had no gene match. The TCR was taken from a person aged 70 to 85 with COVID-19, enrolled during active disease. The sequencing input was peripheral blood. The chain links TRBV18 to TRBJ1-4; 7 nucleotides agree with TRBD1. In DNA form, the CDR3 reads TGTGCCAGCTCAAGGGGGCCGGCGACTAATGAAAAACTGTTTTTT. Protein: CASSRGPATNEKLFF.